This is a list of T cell receptor beta chains from one sample in a study of blood T cell repertoires in COVID-19. Some clones are missing from TCRdb's copy, which holds only in-frame ones; the method was immunoSEQ multiplex PCR. The repertoire includes 68,000 or so clones, 80% to 90% of them detected once, and 2.5% to 3% sits in the top ten. What was sequenced was peripheral blood. The receptors come from a man aged 45-60 years with acute or convalescent COVID-19. The CDR3 runs from the conserved cysteine through the conserved F or W. The D gene is left open where the match is weak. Clone size is not always given. Where it is, it says once, few, many or a class for expanded clones.

cdr3_length: 13
d_call: .
j_call: TRBJ2-7
clone_size: once
v_call: TRBV28
cdr3_aa: CASTFGSFGEQYF
cdr3_nt: TGTGCCAGCACTTTCGGGTCCTTTGGGGAGCAGTACTTC

cdr3_length: 13
d_call: TRBD2
j_call: TRBJ2-5
clone_size: .
v_call: TRBV2
cdr3_aa: CATGGGLEETQYF
cdr3_nt: TGTGCCACGGGAGGGGGGCTCGAGGAGACCCAGTACTTC

cdr3_length: 13
d_call: TRBD2
j_call: TRBJ2-7
clone_size: .
v_call: TRBV19
cdr3_aa: CASSRQPGGEQYF
cdr3_nt: TGTGCCAGTAGTAGGCAACCGGGGGGCGAGCAGTACTTC

cdr3_length: 14
d_call: .
j_call: TRBJ1-1
clone_size: .
v_call: TRBV5-1
cdr3_aa: CASRALTGNTEAFF
cdr3_nt: TGCGCCAGCAGGGCCCTGACGGGGAACACTGAAGCTTTCTTT

cdr3_length: 17
d_call: .
j_call: TRBJ2-2
clone_size: .
v_call: TRBV11-3
cdr3_aa: CASSLVVGLANTGELFF
cdr3_nt: TGTGCCAGCAGCTTAGTGGTGGGACTCGCGAACACCGGGGAGCTGTTTTTT

cdr3_length: 14
d_call: TRBD2
j_call: TRBJ2-1
clone_size: .
v_call: TRBV7-7
cdr3_aa: CASSYSSGSNEQFF
cdr3_nt: TGTGCCAGCAGCTACTCTAGCGGGTCCAATGAGCAGTTCTTC

cdr3_length: 15
d_call: .
j_call: TRBJ1-1
clone_size: .
v_call: TRBV18
cdr3_aa: CASSPTRSMNTEAFF
cdr3_nt: TGTGCCAGCTCACCCACGCGGAGTATGAACACTGAAGCTTTCTTT

cdr3_length: 15
d_call: TRBD1
j_call: TRBJ1-4
clone_size: .
v_call: TRBV27
cdr3_aa: CASRSGTATNEKLFF
cdr3_nt: TGTGCCAGCAGATCCGGGACAGCGACTAATGAAAAACTGTTTTTT

cdr3_length: 16
d_call: .
j_call: TRBJ2-1
clone_size: once
v_call: TRBV7-3
cdr3_aa: CASSLDSAESYNEQFF
cdr3_nt: TGTGCCAGCAGCTTAGATTCGGCGGAATCCTACAATGAGCAGTTCTTC

cdr3_length: 15
d_call: TRBD1
j_call: TRBJ2-5
clone_size: .
v_call: TRBV15
cdr3_aa: CATSSWSRGLETQYF
cdr3_nt: TGTGCCACCAGCAGTTGGAGCAGGGGGCTGGAGACCCAGTACTTC

cdr3_length: 15
d_call: .
j_call: TRBJ1-6
clone_size: .
v_call: TRBV5-4
cdr3_aa: CASSLDRDTNSPLHF
cdr3_nt: TGTGCCAGCAGCTTGGACCGGGACACAAATTCACCCCTCCACTTT

cdr3_length: 18
d_call: .
j_call: TRBJ1-2
clone_size: .
v_call: TRBV25-1
cdr3_aa: CASSEGGAGGRGDYGYTF
cdr3_nt: TGTGCCAGCAGTGAAGGGGGGGCAGGTGGAAGGGGAGACTATGGCTACACCTTC

cdr3_length: 15
d_call: .
j_call: TRBJ1-6
clone_size: .
v_call: TRBV7-2
cdr3_aa: CASSLGPGRNSPLHF
cdr3_nt: TGTGCCAGCAGCTTAGGTCCAGGGAGGAATTCACCCCTCCACTTT

cdr3_length: 15
d_call: .
j_call: TRBJ2-3
clone_size: .
v_call: TRBV4-3
cdr3_aa: CASSQVSGVGYTQYF
cdr3_nt: TGCGCCAGCAGCCAAGTTTCGGGAGTAGGATATACGCAGTATTTT

cdr3_length: 11
d_call: .
j_call: TRBJ2-3
clone_size: few
v_call: TRBV6-5
cdr3_aa: CASSSTDTQYF
cdr3_nt: TGTGCCAGCAGCTCTACAGATACGCAGTATTTT

cdr3_length: 15
d_call: .
j_call: TRBJ1-3
clone_size: .
v_call: TRBV11-2
cdr3_aa: CASSLDQTVGNTIYF
cdr3_nt: TGTGCCAGCAGCTTAGATCAAACAGTTGGAAACACCATATATTTT

cdr3_length: 15
d_call: TRBD2
j_call: TRBJ2-3
clone_size: .
v_call: TRBV10-3
cdr3_aa: CAISDVAGGSDTQYF
cdr3_nt: TGTGCCATCAGTGATGTAGCGGGAGGGTCAGATACGCAGTATTTT

cdr3_length: 15
d_call: .
j_call: TRBJ2-5
clone_size: .
v_call: TRBV11-2
cdr3_aa: CASSLVRGRGETQYF
cdr3_nt: TGTGCCAGCAGCTTAGTCCGTGGGAGAGGAGAGACCCAGTACTTC

cdr3_length: 14
d_call: TRBD1
j_call: TRBJ1-5
clone_size: .
v_call: TRBV14
cdr3_aa: CASSRTGNNQPQHF
cdr3_nt: TGTGCCAGCAGTCGGACAGGCAACAATCAGCCCCAGCATTTT

cdr3_length: 13
d_call: .
j_call: TRBJ2-3
clone_size: .
v_call: TRBV19
cdr3_aa: CASSTLGADTQYF
cdr3_nt: TGTGCCAGTAGTACCCTAGGAGCAGATACGCAGTATTTT

cdr3_length: 15
d_call: TRBD1
j_call: TRBJ1-5
clone_size: .
v_call: TRBV20-1
cdr3_aa: CSASLRTGGNQPQHF
cdr3_nt: TGCAGTGCTAGTTTAAGGACAGGGGGAAATCAGCCCCAGCATTTT

cdr3_length: 15
d_call: .
j_call: TRBJ1-1
clone_size: .
v_call: TRBV19
cdr3_aa: CASSIGSGGNTEAFF
cdr3_nt: TGTGCCAGTAGTATAGGATCGGGTGGGAACACTGAAGCTTTCTTT

cdr3_length: 13
d_call: .
j_call: TRBJ1-1
clone_size: .
v_call: TRBV4-3
cdr3_aa: CASSQDAGSAAFF
cdr3_nt: TGCGCCAGCAGCCAAGATGCGGGGTCTGCGGCTTTCTTT

cdr3_length: 17
d_call: .
j_call: TRBJ2-5
clone_size: .
v_call: TRBV7-9
cdr3_aa: CASSLGGGARRQETQYF
cdr3_nt: TGTGCCAGCAGCTTAGGAGGGGGGGCGAGACGGCAAGAGACCCAGTACTTC

cdr3_length: 13
d_call: .
j_call: TRBJ1-1
clone_size: .
v_call: TRBV19
cdr3_aa: CASSNTMNTEAFF
cdr3_nt: TGTGCCAGTAGTAACACCATGAACACTGAAGCTTTCTTT

cdr3_length: 14
d_call: .
j_call: TRBJ1-2
clone_size: .
v_call: TRBV2
cdr3_aa: CASSGSIVSYGYTF
cdr3_nt: TGTGCCAGCAGCGGGTCTATCGTAAGCTATGGCTACACCTTC

cdr3_length: 13
d_call: .
j_call: TRBJ1-1
clone_size: .
v_call: TRBV5-1
cdr3_aa: CASSLRQETEAFF
cdr3_nt: TGCGCCAGCAGCTTACGACAGGAGACTGAAGCTTTCTTT

cdr3_length: 14
d_call: .
j_call: TRBJ2-7
clone_size: .
v_call: TRBV4-3
cdr3_aa: CASSQATSSYEQYF
cdr3_nt: TGCGCCAGCAGCCAGGCGACTTCTTCCTACGAGCAGTACTTC

cdr3_length: 11
d_call: .
j_call: TRBJ2-7
clone_size: .
v_call: TRBV28
cdr3_aa: CASSSRYEQYF
cdr3_nt: TGTGCCAGCAGTTCCCGGTACGAGCAGTACTTC

cdr3_length: 15
d_call: TRBD2
j_call: TRBJ2-7
clone_size: .
v_call: TRBV5-1
cdr3_aa: CASSYSSSGSLGLYF
cdr3_nt: TGCGCCAGCAGCTATTCCTCTAGCGGGAGTTTAGGTCTGTACTTC

cdr3_length: 17
d_call: .
j_call: TRBJ2-7
clone_size: once
v_call: TRBV7-9
cdr3_aa: CASSLGEGQNRGYEQYF
cdr3_nt: TGTGCCAGCAGCTTAGGAGAGGGCCAAAATCGCGGCTACGAGCAGTACTTC

cdr3_length: 16
d_call: .
j_call: TRBJ1-2
clone_size: .
v_call: TRBV19
cdr3_aa: CASSTRTDAYNYGYTF
cdr3_nt: TGTGCCAGTAGTACCCGGACAGATGCCTACAACTATGGCTACACCTTC

cdr3_length: 13
d_call: TRBD1
j_call: TRBJ1-3
clone_size: once
v_call: TRBV30
cdr3_aa: CAWRTGAGNTIYF
cdr3_nt: TGTGCCTGGAGGACAGGGGCTGGAAACACCATATATTTT

cdr3_length: 14
d_call: .
j_call: TRBJ1-1
clone_size: .
v_call: TRBV11-3
cdr3_aa: CASSLDSGNTEAFF
cdr3_nt: TGTGCCAGCAGCTTAGATTCGGGGAACACTGAAGCTTTCTTT

cdr3_length: 13
d_call: .
j_call: TRBJ1-2
clone_size: .
v_call: TRBV19
cdr3_aa: CASSMMESYGYTF
cdr3_nt: TGTGCCAGTAGCATGATGGAGAGCTATGGCTACACCTTC

cdr3_length: 13
d_call: .
j_call: TRBJ2-3
clone_size: once
v_call: TRBV28
cdr3_aa: CASSRGTGDTQYF
cdr3_nt: TGTGCCAGCAGTCGCGGGACGGGAGATACGCAGTATTTT

cdr3_length: 15
d_call: .
j_call: TRBJ2-3
clone_size: .
v_call: TRBV4-3
cdr3_aa: CASSQPGTSTDTQYF
cdr3_nt: TGCGCCAGCAGCCAACCCGGGACTAGCACAGATACGCAGTATTTT

cdr3_length: 13
d_call: .
j_call: TRBJ1-5
clone_size: .
v_call: TRBV7-9
cdr3_aa: CASSSTVTQPQHF
cdr3_nt: TGTGCCAGCAGCTCAACAGTAACCCAGCCCCAGCATTTT

cdr3_length: 13
d_call: .
j_call: TRBJ1-1
clone_size: .
v_call: TRBV11-2
cdr3_aa: CASSLHPGTEAFF
cdr3_nt: TGTGCCAGCAGCTTACATCCCGGGACTGAAGCTTTCTTT

cdr3_length: 19
d_call: TRBD1
j_call: TRBJ1-5
clone_size: .
v_call: TRBV24-1
cdr3_aa: CATSDQPGQAAGGFLPQHF
cdr3_nt: TGTGCCACCAGTGATCAACCGGGACAGGCGGCGGGCGGCTTTTTGCCCCAGCATTTT

cdr3_length: 13
d_call: .
j_call: TRBJ1-1
clone_size: .
v_call: TRBV12-3/TRBV12-4
cdr3_aa: CASSPVLAGEAFF
cdr3_nt: TGTGCCAGCAGTCCTGTCCTAGCCGGCGAAGCTTTCTTT

cdr3_length: 14
d_call: TRBD1
j_call: TRBJ2-7
clone_size: .
v_call: TRBV9
cdr3_aa: CASSLTGGVDEQYF
cdr3_nt: TGTGCCAGCAGCTTAACAGGGGGCGTGGACGAGCAGTACTTC

cdr3_length: 16
d_call: TRBD2
j_call: TRBJ2-3
clone_size: .
v_call: TRBV6-6
cdr3_aa: CASSRIAGVSTDTQYF
cdr3_nt: TGTGCCAGCAGTCGAATAGCGGGAGTGAGCACAGATACGCAGTATTTT

cdr3_length: 16
d_call: TRBD2
j_call: TRBJ2-4
clone_size: .
v_call: TRBV12-5
cdr3_aa: CASAPGTSGRRDIQYF
cdr3_nt: TGTGCTAGTGCCCCAGGGACTAGCGGGAGACGGGACATTCAGTACTTC

cdr3_length: 18
d_call: TRBD2
j_call: TRBJ2-3
clone_size: .
v_call: TRBV27
cdr3_aa: CASSLSTGTSGVTDTQYF
cdr3_nt: TGTGCCAGCAGTTTATCCACCGGGACTAGCGGTGTCACAGATACGCAGTATTTT

cdr3_length: 16
d_call: TRBD2
j_call: TRBJ2-5
clone_size: .
v_call: TRBV18
cdr3_aa: CASHLSLAAGGETQYF
cdr3_nt: TGTGCCAGCCATCTGTCGTTGGCAGCGGGAGGAGAGACCCAGTACTTC

cdr3_length: 13
d_call: .
j_call: TRBJ1-4
clone_size: .
v_call: TRBV29-1
cdr3_aa: CSVGQGSNEKLFF
cdr3_nt: TGCAGCGTTGGTCAGGGTTCTAATGAAAAACTGTTTTTT

cdr3_length: 15
d_call: TRBD2
j_call: TRBJ2-5
clone_size: once
v_call: TRBV27
cdr3_aa: CASGYGLGPQETQYF
cdr3_nt: TGTGCCAGCGGGTACGGACTAGGCCCCCAAGAGACCCAGTACTTC

cdr3_length: 15
d_call: TRBD1
j_call: TRBJ1-1
clone_size: .
v_call: TRBV5-1
cdr3_aa: CASSLQGAVGTEAFF
cdr3_nt: TGCGCCAGCAGCTTACAGGGGGCGGTAGGCACTGAAGCTTTCTTT

cdr3_length: 12
d_call: .
j_call: TRBJ2-7
clone_size: .
v_call: TRBV29-1
cdr3_aa: CSVERDSYEQYF
cdr3_nt: TGCAGCGTTGAAAGAGACTCCTACGAGCAGTACTTC

cdr3_length: 14
d_call: .
j_call: TRBJ2-5
clone_size: .
v_call: TRBV3-1/TRBV3-2
cdr3_aa: CASSQDQGRETQYF
cdr3_nt: TGTGCCAGCAGCCAAGATCAGGGGAGAGAGACCCAGTACTTC

cdr3_length: 15
d_call: .
j_call: TRBJ1-2
clone_size: .
v_call: TRBV28
cdr3_aa: CASGPRRLRSYGYTF
cdr3_nt: TGTGCCAGCGGCCCCAGACGGCTTCGGAGCTATGGCTACACCTTC